This T cell receptor (beta chain) came from a study of PD-1 blockade in classical Hodgkin lymphoma. Study details: With a 2-week interval, patients received intravenous nivolumab at 3 mg/kg.

Generated by immunoSEQ multiplex PCR, the TCRdb table keeps only in-frame clones and is missing some. Among about 41,000 clones, more than 70% were seen once, and the ten largest hold about 20%. Remarks on this clone: Its antigen is not known.

Relapse was seen in all patients after autologous stem cell transplantation, and brentuximab vedotin exposure was variable. Best responses included complete response and partial response; otherwise, the best response was progressive disease. The germline V and J ends were trimmed by 3 bases and 4 bases, with 9 bases remaining between them. CDR1 and CDR2 (germline): MNHEY, SMNVEV (reference sequence). This CDR3 contains 13 residues. Study observations and caveats: TCR diversity rose significantly by C4D1 in CD4+ but not CD8+ cells. Compared with healthy donors, newly diagnosed patients reportedly showed lower baseline TCR diversity.

This specimen was peripheral blood mononuclear cells (PBMCs), taken at baseline. V is TRBV27 and J is TRBJ1-1; possible D gene TRBD1, 6 bases. The TCR was taken from a human donor with classical Hodgkin lymphoma. As DNA, the CDR3 is TGTGCCAGCAGTTTCAGGGGAATCACTGAAGCTTTCTTT. Translation: CASSFRGITEAFF.